This T cell receptor beta chain was sequenced for a study of blood T cell repertoires in COVID-19. Looking at the study overall: The analysed material was cDNA or gDNA that came from T cells, B-cell-depleted T cells, or PBMCs.

Clinical history reported by participants formed the basis on which cohorts were assigned. Shortly before study entry, within 2 weeks, exposed participants had met a COVID-19 case. Sequencing was performed with immunoSEQ multiplex PCR; in TCRdb, only in-frame clones are kept and a portion is missing. The sample carries some 320,000 clones, around 84% recorded once. The TCR comes from a woman aged 30 to 39 who had been exposed to COVID-19. The sample was PBMCs or T cells enriched from blood (not recorded which).

CDR3 residues: CATSEGLAGGHEQYF. CDR3 DNA: TGTGCCACCAGTGAAGGACTAGCGGGAGGACACGAGCAGTACTTC. The chain recombines TRBV24-1 with TRBJ2-7, with TRBD2 identical over 14 bases. The ends lost 4 bases at V and 5 bases at J; junction bases unmatched: 3. The CDR3 covers 15 residues. CDR1 and CDR2 from the germline V gene are KGHDR and SFDVKD.